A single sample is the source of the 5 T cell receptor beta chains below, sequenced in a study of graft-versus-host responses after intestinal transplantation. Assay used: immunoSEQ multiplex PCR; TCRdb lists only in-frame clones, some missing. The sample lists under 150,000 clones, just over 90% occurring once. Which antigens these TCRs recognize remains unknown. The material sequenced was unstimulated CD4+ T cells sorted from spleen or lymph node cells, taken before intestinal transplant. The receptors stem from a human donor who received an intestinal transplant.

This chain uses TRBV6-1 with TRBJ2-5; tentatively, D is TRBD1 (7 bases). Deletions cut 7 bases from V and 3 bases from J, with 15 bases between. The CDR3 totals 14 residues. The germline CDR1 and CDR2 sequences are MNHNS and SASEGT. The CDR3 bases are TGTGCCAGCACGTCCCAGGGGGGTAAAGAGACCCAGTACTTC. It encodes CASTSQGGKETQYF.

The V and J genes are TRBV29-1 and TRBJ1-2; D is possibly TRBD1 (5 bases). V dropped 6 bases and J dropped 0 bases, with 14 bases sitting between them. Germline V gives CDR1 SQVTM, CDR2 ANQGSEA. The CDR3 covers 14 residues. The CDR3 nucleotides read TGCAGCGTCACAAGCGGGGCTTCTAACTATGGCTACACCTTC. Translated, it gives CSVTSGASNYGYTF.

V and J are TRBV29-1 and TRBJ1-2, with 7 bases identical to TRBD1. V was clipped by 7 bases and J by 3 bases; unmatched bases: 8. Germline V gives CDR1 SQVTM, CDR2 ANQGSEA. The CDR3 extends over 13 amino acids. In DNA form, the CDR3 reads TGCAGCGGTGGCGGGACAGAAGACTATGGCTACACCTTC. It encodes CSGGGTEDYGYTF.

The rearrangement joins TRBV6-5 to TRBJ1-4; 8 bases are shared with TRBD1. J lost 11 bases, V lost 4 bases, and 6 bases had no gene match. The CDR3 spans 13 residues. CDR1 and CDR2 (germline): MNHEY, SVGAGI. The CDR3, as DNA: TGTGCCAGCAGTTCCCAACAGGGGGGGAAACTGTTTTTT. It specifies CASSSQQGGKLFF.

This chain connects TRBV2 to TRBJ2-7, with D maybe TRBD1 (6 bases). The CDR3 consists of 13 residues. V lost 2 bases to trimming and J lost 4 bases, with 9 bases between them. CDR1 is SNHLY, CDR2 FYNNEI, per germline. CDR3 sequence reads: CASSERGGYEQYF. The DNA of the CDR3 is TGTGCCAGCAGTGAACGAGGGGGATACGAGCAGTACTTC.